This TCR beta chain was profiled in a study of blood T cell repertoires in COVID-19. Study-level background: Samples came from the United States, Italy and Spain, spanning acute and convalescent COVID-19. In each case, the material was cDNA or gDNA derived from T cells, B-cell-depleted T cells, or PBMCs.

The authors' processing: From reference gene primer amplification, estimates of nucleated cell counts were derived. Some clones are missing from TCRdb's copy, which holds only in-frame ones; the method was immunoSEQ multiplex PCR. V, J and clone size derive from that table, while D and trimming were established from the DNA sequence. Of 70,000 to 95,000 clones in the sample, 80% were seen once. V shed 3 bases, J shed 5 bases, and the junction held 7 bases outside the gene matches. From germline, CDR1 is MNHEY and CDR2 SMNVEV (reference sequence). This CDR3 is built from 15 residues. The TCR originated in a woman aged 35 to 49 with active or convalescent COVID-19. The specimen was peripheral blood. This rearrangement joins TRBV27 to TRBJ2-5; 9 nucleotides match TRBD1. The CDR3 reads CASSFQQGARETQYF. The CDR3 coding sequence is TGTGCCAGCAGTTTCCAACAGGGGGCGCGGGAGACCCAGTACTTC.